This T cell receptor (beta chain) was observed in a study of blood T cell repertoires in COVID-19 (dated by TCRdb to 2020 to 2022). Background on the whole study: The collaborator samples originated in the United States, Italy and Spain and spanned the acute and convalescent phases of COVID-19. The material from the prospective study consisted of cDNA or gDNA derived from T cells, B-cell-depleted T cells, or PBMCs. Subjects who had been exposed to COVID-19, were actively infected with it, or had recovered from it provided the deeply sampled blood TCRbeta repertoires that made up the dataset. The repertoires were released in a freely available public database meant as a resource for research on the immune response to SARS-CoV-2. Samples were obtained from the ongoing ImmuneRACE study (first 160 participants) and from some 1,200 subjects provided by 6 global collaborators. Sample metadata almost always included a de-identified subject ID, COVID-19 status, age in years and sex. Where HLA class I and class II types were available, the types were taken from metadata supplied by the sample provider, not from assay-based typing.

Samples from volunteer blood donors who had recovered from COVID-19 were contributed by a second Seattle source. Each collaborating institution followed its own protocols to collect whole blood in K2EDTA tubes. For TCRbeta analysis, collaborators shipped samples as frozen whole blood, isolated PBMCs, or DNA extracted from either of those sample types. V loses 4 bases at its end and J loses 9 bases; junction bases beyond the gene matches: 8. The CDR3 numbers 16 residues from cysteine through phenylalanine. Only the CDR3 part of the read is kept: 48 bases, read in frame from the first base. From the germline V gene, CDR1 is SGHDT and CDR2 is YYEEEE. With respect to this clone: What antigen it recognizes has not been identified. Base-call qualities are not available, and no considerably larger clone is one nucleotide away. The same CDR3 arises from other DNA sequences in this sample as well.

Study-wide findings and limitations: The amount of clinical and demographic metadata varied by source and participant and was provided uncurated.

TCRbeta CDR3 regions were amplified from genomic DNA by means of the immunoSEQ Assay, a bias-controlled multiplex PCR. Turning to the authors' computational methods: The number of nucleated cells in each sample was estimated by amplification of reference gene primers within the assay. Sequence reads were collapsed and filtered to measure the absolute abundance of every unique TCRbeta CDR3 rearrangement. For each sample, productive Simpson clonality was calculated as the square root of Simpson's diversity index across productive rearrangements. This is the immuneACCESS table as TCRdb keeps it, with only in-frame sequences that have V and J called. A part of the clones is gone; compared with another copy, unresolved V genes explain less than half, and the rest is unexplained. V, J and clone size reflect that table, while D and trimming were determined from the DNA. For this sample there are over 250,000 clones; approximately 90% appear just once. About 0.99% of the sample comes from the top ten.

The chain is assembled from TRBV5-6 and TRBJ2-1; 15 nucleotides in the junction match TRBD2. Sequencing was performed on peripheral blood. The receptor was derived from a woman aged 40 to 55 who had recovered from COVID-19. The CDR3 corresponds to CASSPPGLAGGGEQFF. The DNA reads TGTGCCAGCAGCCCGCCGGGACTAGCGGGAGGTGGTGAGCAGTTCTTC.